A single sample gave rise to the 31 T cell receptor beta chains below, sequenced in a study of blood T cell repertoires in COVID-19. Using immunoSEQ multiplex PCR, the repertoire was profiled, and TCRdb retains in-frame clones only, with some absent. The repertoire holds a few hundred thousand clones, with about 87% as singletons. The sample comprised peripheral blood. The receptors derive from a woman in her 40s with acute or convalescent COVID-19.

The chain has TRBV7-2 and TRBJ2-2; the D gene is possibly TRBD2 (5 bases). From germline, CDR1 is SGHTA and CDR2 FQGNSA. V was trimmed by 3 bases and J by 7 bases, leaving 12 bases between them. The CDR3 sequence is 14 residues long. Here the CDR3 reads CASSFETRGGELFF. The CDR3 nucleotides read TGTGCCAGCAGCTTTGAGACCCGGGGCGGGGAGCTGTTTTTT.

Here the CDR3 reads CASTLVAQQGQGIHNEQFF. The CDR3 DNA follows: TGCGCCAGCACCCTAGTTGCCCAGCAAGGACAGGGGATTCACAATGAGCAGTTCTTC. The chain recombines TRBV5-1 with TRBJ2-1; 9 bases line up with TRBD1. Per the germline V gene, CDR1 is SGHRS and CDR2 is YFSETQ. The V segment lost 6 bases and the J segment 5 bases; nucleotides outside the gene matches: 21. CDR3 length equals 19 residues.

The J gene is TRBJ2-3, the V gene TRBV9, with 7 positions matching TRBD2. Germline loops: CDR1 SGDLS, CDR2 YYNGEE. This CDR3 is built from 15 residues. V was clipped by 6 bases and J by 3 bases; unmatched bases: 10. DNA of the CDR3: TGTGCCAGCACCTTAACGGGGAGGGTTACAGATACGCAGTATTTT. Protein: CASTLTGRVTDTQYF.

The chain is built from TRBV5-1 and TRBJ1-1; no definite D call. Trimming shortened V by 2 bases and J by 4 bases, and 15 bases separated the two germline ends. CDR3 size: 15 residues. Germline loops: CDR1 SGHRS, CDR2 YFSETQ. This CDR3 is CASSLIHGGSTEAFF. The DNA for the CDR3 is TGCGCCAGCAGCTTAATCCACGGAGGTAGCACTGAAGCTTTCTTT.

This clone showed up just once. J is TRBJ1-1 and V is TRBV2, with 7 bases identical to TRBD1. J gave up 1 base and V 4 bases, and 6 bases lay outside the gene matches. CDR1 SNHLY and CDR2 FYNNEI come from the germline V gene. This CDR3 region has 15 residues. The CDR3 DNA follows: TGTGCCAGCAGTGGACAGGGAAGAAAGAACACTGAAGCTTTCTTT. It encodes CASSGQGRKNTEAFF.

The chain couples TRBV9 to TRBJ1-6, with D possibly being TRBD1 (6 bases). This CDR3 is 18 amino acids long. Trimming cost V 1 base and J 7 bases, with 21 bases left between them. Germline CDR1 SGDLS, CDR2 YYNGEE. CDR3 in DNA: TGTGCCAGCAGCGTAACGGACAGAAGACAAGGTGAAAATTCACCCCTCCACTTT. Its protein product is CASSVTDRRQGENSPLHF. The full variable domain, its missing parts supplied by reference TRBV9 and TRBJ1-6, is DSGVTQTPKHLITATGQRVTLRCSPRSGDLSVYWYQQSLDQGLQFLIQYYNGEERAKGNILERFSAQQFPDLHSELNLSSLELGDSALYFCASSVTDRRQGENSPLHFGNGTRLTVT.

CDR3 DNA sequence: TGTGCCACCAGTCAATTTTCTGGAAACACCATATATTTT. As protein: CATSQFSGNTIYF. The gene calls are TRBV15 and TRBJ1-3; no definite D call. CDR3 size: 13 residues. V lost 6 bases, J lost 1 base, and 7 bases lay in between. Germline CDR1 is LNHNV and CDR2 is YYDKDF (reference sequence).

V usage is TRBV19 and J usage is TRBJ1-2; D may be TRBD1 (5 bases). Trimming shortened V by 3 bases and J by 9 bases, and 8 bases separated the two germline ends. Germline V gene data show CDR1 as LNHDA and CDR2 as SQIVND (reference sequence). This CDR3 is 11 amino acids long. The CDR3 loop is CASSIGGSYTF. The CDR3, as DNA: TGTGCCAGTAGTATTGGGGGGAGCTACACCTTC.

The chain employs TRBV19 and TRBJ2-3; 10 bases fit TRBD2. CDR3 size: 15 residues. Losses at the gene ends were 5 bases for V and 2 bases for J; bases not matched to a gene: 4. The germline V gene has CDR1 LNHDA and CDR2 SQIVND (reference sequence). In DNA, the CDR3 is TGTGCCAGTAGTTCTAGCGGGGGTCTCACAGATACGCAGTATTTT. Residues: CASSSSGGLTDTQYF.

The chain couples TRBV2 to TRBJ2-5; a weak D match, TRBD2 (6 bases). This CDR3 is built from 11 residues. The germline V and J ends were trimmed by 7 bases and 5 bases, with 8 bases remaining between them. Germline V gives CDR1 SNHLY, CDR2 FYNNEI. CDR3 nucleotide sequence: TGTGCCAGCACAGCGGGCGAGACCCAGTACTTC. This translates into CASTAGETQYF.

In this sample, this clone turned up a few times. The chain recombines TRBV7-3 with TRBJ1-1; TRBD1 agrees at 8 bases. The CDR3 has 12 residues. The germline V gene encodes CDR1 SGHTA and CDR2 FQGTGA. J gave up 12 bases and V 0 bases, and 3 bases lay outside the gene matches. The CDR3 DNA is TGTGCCAGCAGCTTAACCCAGGGGGCAACTTTCTTT. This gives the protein CASSLTQGATFF.

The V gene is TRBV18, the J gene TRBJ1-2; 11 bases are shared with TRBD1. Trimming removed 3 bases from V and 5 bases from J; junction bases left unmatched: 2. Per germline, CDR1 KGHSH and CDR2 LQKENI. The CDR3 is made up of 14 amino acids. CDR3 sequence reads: CASSPGDRGYGYTF. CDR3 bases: TGTGCCAGCTCACCTGGGGACAGGGGGTATGGCTACACCTTC.

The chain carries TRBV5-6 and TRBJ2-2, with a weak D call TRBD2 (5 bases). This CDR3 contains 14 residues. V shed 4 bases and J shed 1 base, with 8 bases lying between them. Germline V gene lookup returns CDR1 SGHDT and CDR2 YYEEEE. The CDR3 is CASSPGLNTGELFF. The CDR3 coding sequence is TGTGCCAGCAGCCCGGGATTGAACACCGGGGAGCTGTTTTTT.

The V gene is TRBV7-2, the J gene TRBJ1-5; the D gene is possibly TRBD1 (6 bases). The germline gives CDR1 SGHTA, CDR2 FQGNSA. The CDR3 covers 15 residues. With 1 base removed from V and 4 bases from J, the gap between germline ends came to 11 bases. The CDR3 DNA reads TGTGCCAGCAGCTTAGAACAGGGAGTTAATCAGCCCCAGCATTTT. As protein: CASSLEQGVNQPQHF.

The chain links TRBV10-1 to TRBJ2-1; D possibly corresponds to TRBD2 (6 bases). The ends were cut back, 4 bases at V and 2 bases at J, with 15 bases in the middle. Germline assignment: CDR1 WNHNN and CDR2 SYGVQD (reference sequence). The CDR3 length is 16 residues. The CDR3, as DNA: TGCGCCAGCAGTGGGAGAATAGCGGTTGCCTACAATGAGCAGTTCTTC. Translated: CASSGRIAVAYNEQFF.

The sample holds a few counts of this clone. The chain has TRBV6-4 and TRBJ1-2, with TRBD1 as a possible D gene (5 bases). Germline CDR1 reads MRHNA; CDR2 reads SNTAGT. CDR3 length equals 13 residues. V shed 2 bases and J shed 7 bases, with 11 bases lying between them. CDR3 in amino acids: CASSDKGMGGYTF. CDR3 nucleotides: TGTGCCAGCAGTGACAAGGGGATGGGTGGCTACACCTTC.

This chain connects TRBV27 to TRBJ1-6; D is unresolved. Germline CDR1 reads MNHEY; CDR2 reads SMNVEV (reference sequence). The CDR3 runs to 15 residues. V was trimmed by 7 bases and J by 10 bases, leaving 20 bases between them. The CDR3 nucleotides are TGTGCCAGCACCACCATGGAGAGGCCTGGGTCACCCCTCCACTTT. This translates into CASTTMERPGSPLHF.

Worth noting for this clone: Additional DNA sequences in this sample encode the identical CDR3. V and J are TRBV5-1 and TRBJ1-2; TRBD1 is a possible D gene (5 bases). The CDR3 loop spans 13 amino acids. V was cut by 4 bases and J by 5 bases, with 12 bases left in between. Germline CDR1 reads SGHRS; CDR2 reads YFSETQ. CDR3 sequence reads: CASSPTQGYGYTF. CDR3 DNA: TGCGCCAGCAGCCCGACCCAGGGTTATGGCTACACCTTC.

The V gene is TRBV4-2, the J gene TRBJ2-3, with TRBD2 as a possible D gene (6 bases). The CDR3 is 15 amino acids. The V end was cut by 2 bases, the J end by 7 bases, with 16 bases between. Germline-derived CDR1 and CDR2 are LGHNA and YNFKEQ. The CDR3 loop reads CASSQSRMEGHTQYF. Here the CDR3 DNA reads TGTGCCAGCAGCCAATCCAGAATGGAGGGACATACGCAGTATTTT.

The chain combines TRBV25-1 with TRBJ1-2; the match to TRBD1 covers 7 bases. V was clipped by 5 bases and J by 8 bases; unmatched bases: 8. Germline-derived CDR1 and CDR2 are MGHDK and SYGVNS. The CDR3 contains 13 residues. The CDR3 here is CASSNTGERGYTF. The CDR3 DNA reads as TGTGCCAGCAGTAACACAGGGGAGAGGGGCTACACCTTC.

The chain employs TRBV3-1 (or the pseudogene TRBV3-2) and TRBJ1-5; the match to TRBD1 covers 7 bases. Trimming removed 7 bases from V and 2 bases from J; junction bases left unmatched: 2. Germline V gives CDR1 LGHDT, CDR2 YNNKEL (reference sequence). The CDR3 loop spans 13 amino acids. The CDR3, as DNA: TGTGCCAGCAAAGGGGGCGGCAATCAGCCCCAGCATTTT. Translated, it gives CASKGGGNQPQHF.

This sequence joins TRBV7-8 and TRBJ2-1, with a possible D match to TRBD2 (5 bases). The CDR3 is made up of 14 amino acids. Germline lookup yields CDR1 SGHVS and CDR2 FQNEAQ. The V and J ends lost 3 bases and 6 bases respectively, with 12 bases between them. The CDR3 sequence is CASSLRAVGNEQFF. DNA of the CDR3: TGTGCCAGCAGCTTGAGGGCGGTGGGCAATGAGCAGTTCTTC.

The CDR3 DNA sequence: TGTGCCGGGGTCGGGGGGGGCACAGATACGCAGTATTTT. Protein product: CAGVGGGTDTQYF. J is TRBJ2-3 and V is TRBV6-5; 8 positions match TRBD2. The germline V gene has CDR1 MNHEY and CDR2 SVGAGI. CDR3 length equals 13 residues. The junction had 5 bases not matched to a gene; V was cut back by 11 bases and J by 1 base.

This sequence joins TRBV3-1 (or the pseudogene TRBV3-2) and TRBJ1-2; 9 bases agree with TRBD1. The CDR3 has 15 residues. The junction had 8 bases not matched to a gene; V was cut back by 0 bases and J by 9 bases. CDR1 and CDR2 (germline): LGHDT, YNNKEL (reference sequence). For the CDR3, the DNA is TGTGCCAGCAGCCAAGATTCGGACAGGGGATTTAGCTACACCTTC. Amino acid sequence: CASSQDSDRGFSYTF.

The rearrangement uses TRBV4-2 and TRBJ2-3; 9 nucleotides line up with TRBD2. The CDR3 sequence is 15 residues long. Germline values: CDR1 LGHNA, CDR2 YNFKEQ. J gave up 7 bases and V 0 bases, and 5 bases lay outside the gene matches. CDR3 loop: CASSQERAGGHTQYF. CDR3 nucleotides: TGTGCCAGCAGCCAAGAGCGGGCGGGGGGGCATACGCAGTATTTT.

CDR3 sequence reads: CASGARSYGYTF. The CDR3, as DNA: TGTGCTAGTGGTGCCCGTAGCTATGGCTACACCTTC. This chain joins TRBV12-5 and TRBJ1-2, with D hard to call. CDR3 length: 12 residues. In germline, CDR1 is LGHNT, CDR2 FRNRAP. The germline V and J ends were trimmed by 5 bases and 4 bases, with 8 bases remaining between them. The complete variable domain, with remaining parts taken from reference TRBV12-5 and TRBJ1-2, reads DARVTQTPRHKVTEMGQEVTMRCQPILGHNTVFWYRQTMMQGLELLAYFRNRAPLDDSGMPKDRFSAEMPDATLATLKIQPSEPRDSAVYFCASGARSYGYTFGSGTRLTVV.

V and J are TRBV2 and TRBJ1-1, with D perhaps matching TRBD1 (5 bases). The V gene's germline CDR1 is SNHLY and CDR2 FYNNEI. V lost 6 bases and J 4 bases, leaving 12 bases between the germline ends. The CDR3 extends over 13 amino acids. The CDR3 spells CASRDWGGTEAFF. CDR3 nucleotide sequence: TGTGCCAGCAGGGACTGGGGGGGCACTGAAGCTTTCTTT.

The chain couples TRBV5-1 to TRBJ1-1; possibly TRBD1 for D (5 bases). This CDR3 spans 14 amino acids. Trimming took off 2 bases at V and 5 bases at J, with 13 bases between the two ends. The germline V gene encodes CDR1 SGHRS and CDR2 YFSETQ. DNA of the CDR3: TGCGCCAGCAGCTTTACCACAGGAACAACTGAAGCTTTCTTT. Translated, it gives CASSFTTGTTEAFF.

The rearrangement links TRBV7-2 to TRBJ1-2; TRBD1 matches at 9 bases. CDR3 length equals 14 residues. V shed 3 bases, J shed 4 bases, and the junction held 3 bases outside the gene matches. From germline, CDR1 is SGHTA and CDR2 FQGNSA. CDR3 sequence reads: CASSLGTGSYGYTF. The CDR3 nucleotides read TGTGCCAGCAGCTTGGGGACAGGGTCCTATGGCTACACCTTC.

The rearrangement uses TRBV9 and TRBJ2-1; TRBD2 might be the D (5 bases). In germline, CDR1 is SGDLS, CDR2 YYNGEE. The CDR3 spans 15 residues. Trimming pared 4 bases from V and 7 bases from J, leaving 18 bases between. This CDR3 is CASSSGLFDENEQFF. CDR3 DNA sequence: TGTGCCAGCAGCTCTGGACTGTTTGATGAGAATGAGCAGTTCTTC. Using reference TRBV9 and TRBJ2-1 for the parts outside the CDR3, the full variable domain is DSGVTQTPKHLITATGQRVTLRCSPRSGDLSVYWYQQSLDQGLQFLIQYYNGEERAKGNILERFSAQQFPDLHSELNLSSLELGDSALYFCASSSGLFDENEQFFGPGTRLTVL.

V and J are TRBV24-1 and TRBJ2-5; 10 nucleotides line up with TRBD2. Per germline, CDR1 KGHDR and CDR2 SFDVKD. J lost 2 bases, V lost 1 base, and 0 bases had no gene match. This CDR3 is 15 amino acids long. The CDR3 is CATSDLAGGQETQYF. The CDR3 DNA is TGTGCCACCAGTGATTTAGCGGGGGGGCAAGAGACCCAGTACTTC.